This T cell receptor (beta chain) was observed in a study of radiation and T cells in renal cell carcinoma. Profiled with immunoSEQ multiplex PCR; TCRdb holds only in-frame clones, not every one. The sample yields roughly 100,000 clones, around 83% seen once. In germline, CDR1 is SNHLY, CDR2 FYNNEI. The CDR3 covers 18 residues. The J segment lost 2 bases and the V segment lost 4 bases, leaving 9 bases of the junction unmatched. As to time point: blood 4 weeks post-SBRT, at nephrectomy. Indicated treatment: 15 Gy SBRT to primary tumor, nephrectomy 4 weeks later. The chain has TRBV2 and TRBJ2-3; 13 bases are shared with TRBD2. This clonotype was obtained from a man aged 55-75 years with renal cell carcinoma. Sequenced material: blood, taken from a patient whose treatment included radiotherapy and nephrectomy. The CDR3 nucleotides are TGTGCCAGCAGTGTACTAGCGGGAGGGAATCCCACCACAGATACGCAGTATTTT. This sequence encodes CASSVLAGGNPTTDTQYF.